The 12 T cell receptor beta chains below come from one sample, sequenced in a study of siplizumab effects on memory and regulatory T cells. Assay used: immunoSEQ multiplex PCR; TCRdb lists only in-frame clones, some missing. This table has 80,000 to 95,000 clones, 85% to 95% appearing once. Sequenced material: CD8+ T cells sorted from blood. Receptors were obtained from a human donor in good health.

The DNA of the CDR3 is TGTGCCAGCAGCTCACGGGGATGGGGCGGGTTACTCTACGAGCAGTACTTC. Amino acid sequence: CASSSRGWGGLLYEQYF. The chain joins TRBV7-8 to TRBJ2-7, with D perhaps given as TRBD1 or TRBD2 (5 bases each). Germline CDR1 reads SGHVS; CDR2 reads FQNEAQ. The CDR3 totals 17 residues. Trimming left V 4 bases short and J 3 bases short, with 22 bases between.

The chain employs TRBV27 and TRBJ2-2; 7 nucleotides line up with TRBD2. This CDR3 spans 16 amino acids. The J segment lost 6 bases and the V segment lost 3 bases, leaving 10 bases of the junction unmatched. Germline assignment: CDR1 MNHEY and CDR2 SMNVEV (reference sequence). For the CDR3, the DNA is TGTGCCAGCAGTTTCTCTCGGGGGGAGATTGCCGGGGAGCTGTTTTTT. Translation gives CASSFSRGEIAGELFF.

The V and J genes are TRBV7-2 and TRBJ2-5; TRBD2 matches at 7 bases. The CDR3 is 17 residues long. Germline V gene data show CDR1 as SGHTA and CDR2 as FQGNSA. V shed 5 bases and J 1 base; nucleotides not matched to a gene: 13. CDR3 sequence (DNA): TGTGCCAGCAGCCAGTCTTGGGAGGGCCTGTTCCAAGAGACCCAGTACTTC. This gives the protein CASSQSWEGLFQETQYF.

The chain uses TRBV27 and TRBJ2-1; D remains unclear. V was pared by 0 bases and J by 6 bases, with 6 bases between. This CDR3 has 13 amino acids. CDR1 is MNHEY and CDR2 is SMNVEV in the germline V gene (reference sequence). The CDR3 DNA sequence: TGTGCCAGCAGTTTATCAAGAGTCAATGAGCAGTTCTTC. Amino acids: CASSLSRVNEQFF.

The V call is TRBV4-1, the J call TRBJ2-7; D may match TRBD1 or TRBD2 (6 bases each). With 1 base removed from V and 2 bases from J, the gap between germline ends came to 21 bases. From germline, CDR1 is MGHRA and CDR2 YSYEKL. This CDR3 spans 18 amino acids. In DNA form, the CDR3 reads TGCGCCAGCAGCCAAGGCGGGGCCCACAGGGATGAACCCTACGAGCAGTACTTC. Protein sequence: CASSQGGAHRDEPYEQYF.

This clone has only one observation. V gene TRBV11-2 combines with J gene TRBJ2-2; D not certain. The CDR3 consists of 17 residues. Germline V gene data show CDR1 as SGHAT and CDR2 as FQNNGV. The ends were cut back, 1 base at V and 3 bases at J, with 15 bases in the middle. Here the CDR3 reads CASSLGLGFRDTGELFF. CDR3 coding DNA: TGTGCCAGCAGCTTAGGTCTAGGCTTTCGGGACACCGGGGAGCTGTTTTTT.

The chain links TRBV5-1 to TRBJ2-7, with a weak D call TRBD2 (5 bases). CDR3 length: 14 residues. From germline, CDR1 is SGHRS and CDR2 YFSETQ. Between the trimmed V and J ends, which lost 4 bases and 4 bases, there was a span of 15 bases. Written as DNA, the CDR3 is TGCGCCAGCAGCCCCAGGACTCTCATTTACGAGCAGTACTTC. Protein: CASSPRTLIYEQYF.

This clone was seen once. The J gene is TRBJ2-7, the V gene TRBV5-1; TRBD1 matches at 10 bases. Germline trimming cut 4 bases from V and 3 bases from J; bases unmatched to any gene: 7. The CDR3 has 15 residues. Germline CDR1 and CDR2: SGHRS and YFSETQ. CDR3 region: CASSGWTGGDYEQYF. CDR3 bases: TGCGCCAGCAGCGGCTGGACAGGGGGAGACTACGAGCAGTACTTC.

This clone has a single count. V usage is TRBV5-4 and J usage is TRBJ1-2, with TRBD1 matching over 9 bases. The ends lost 0 bases at V and 8 bases at J; junction bases unmatched: 8. CDR1 SGHNT and CDR2 YYREEE come from the germline V gene (reference sequence). This CDR3 comprises 15 residues. The CDR3 loop is CASSLAGGTGSGYTF. The DNA of the CDR3 is TGTGCCAGCAGCTTGGCCGGGGGGACAGGGAGCGGCTACACCTTC. Using reference TRBV5-4 and TRBJ1-2 for the parts outside the CDR3, the full variable domain is ETGVTQSPTHLIKTRGQQVTLRCSSQSGHNTVSWYQQALGQGPQFIFQYYREEENGRGNFPPRFSGLQFPNYSSELNVNALELDDSALYLCASSLAGGTGSGYTFGSGTRLTVV.

This chain links TRBV7-9 with TRBJ1-3; D is possibly TRBD1 (5 bases). V gave up 5 bases and J gave up 4 bases, with 9 bases separating them. Germline V gives CDR1 SEHNR, CDR2 FQNEAQ (reference sequence). The CDR3 has 13 residues. The CDR3 nucleotides read TGTGCCAGCAGCCCCGACAGAGGAAACACCATATATTTT. Translating gives CASSPDRGNTIYF.

The chain joins TRBV7-8 to TRBJ2-5; 8 bases map to TRBD1. CDR3 size: 15 residues. Trimming cost V 2 bases and J 1 base; bases outside gene matches: 3. Germline loops: CDR1 SGHVS, CDR2 FQNEAQ. The CDR3 region has the DNA TGTGCCAGCAGCTTAAACAGGGGGACCCAAGAGACCCAGTACTTC. Translated, it gives CASSLNRGTQETQYF.

The chain is built from TRBV5-6 and TRBJ2-3, with D perhaps TRBD2 (5 bases). Trimming took off 0 bases at V and 8 bases at J, with 22 bases between the two ends. Germline CDR1 SGHDT, CDR2 YYEEEE. The CDR3 has 17 residues. The CDR3 DNA sequence: TGTGCCAGCAGCTTGGTCGCTCGGGCTAGCCTAGGGTCTACGCAGTATTTT. As protein: CASSLVARASLGSTQYF.